This entry lists 7 T cell receptor beta chains sequenced from one sample in a study of molecular identifiers for immune sequencing clone quantification. MiXCR, run by TCRdb on the PCR reads, gives a single entry per CDR3 protein. Here the sample spans around 480,000 distinct CDR3 sequences, less than 30% being singletons. The sequencing sample was made of naive CD8+ T cells from blood, with Jurkat cell RNA spiked in. Subset meaning: FACS-sorted CD8+CD4-CCR7+CD45RA+ naive T cells. Receptors originate from a human donor in good health. Some libraries in this study had Jurkat cell RNA spiked in.

About this clonotype: A far larger clone is one base from this, pointing to a likely read error. The V and J genes are TRBV9 and TRBJ2-3; D uncertain. CDR1 SGDLS and CDR2 YYNGEE come from the germline V gene. V shed 0 bases and J shed 0 bases, with 5 bases lying between them. This CDR3 is 14 amino acids long. This CDR3 reads CASSVASSTDTQYF. CDR3 sequence (DNA): TGTGCCAGCAGCGTAGCGAGTAGCACAGATACGCAGTATTTT. Supplemented by reference TRBV9 and TRBJ2-3, the full variable domain reads DSGVTQTPKHLITATGQRVTLRCSPRSGDLSVYWYQQSLDQGLQFLIQYYNGEERAKGNILERFSAQQFPDLHSELNLSSLELGDSALYFCASSVASSTDTQYFGPGTRLTVL.

In the case of this clonotype: A much bigger clone sits one base away, suggesting this may be a read error. The chain employs TRBV29-1 and TRBJ2-3; D is possibly TRBD1 (5 bases). Germline V lookup: CDR1 SQVTM, CDR2 ANQGSEA. This CDR3 region has 13 residues. Trimming stripped 1 base from V and 6 bases from J, with 11 bases between. The CDR3 DNA is TGCAGCGTTGAAGGCAGGGTCACGGATACGCAGTATTTT. Its translation is CSVEGRVTDTQYF.

In this sample, this clonotype turned up a few times. V and J are TRBV11-2 and TRBJ1-1; D gene ambiguous. The germline V and J ends were trimmed by 6 bases and 7 bases, with 9 bases remaining between them. Germline assignment: CDR1 SGHAT and CDR2 FQNNGV. This CDR3 contains 11 residues. The CDR3, as DNA: TGTGCCAGCAGAATGACCATTGAAGCTTTCTTT. It translates to CASRMTIEAFF.

This clonotype was counted at least ten times. V usage is TRBV28 and J usage is TRBJ2-3, with 7 bases fitting TRBD2. The germline V gene has CDR1 MDHEN and CDR2 SYDVKM. The ends lost 7 bases at V and 1 base at J; junction bases unmatched: 11. The CDR3 spans 16 residues. The CDR3 nucleotides read TGTGCCAGCATTGGGCGGGGGTCATGGGGCACAGATACGCAGTATTTT. Its translation: CASIGRGSWGTDTQYF.

This clonotype has just a few counts. This sequence joins TRBV5-4 and TRBJ2-7; 12 bases align to TRBD2. Germline assignment: CDR1 SGHNT and CDR2 YYREEE (reference sequence). V lost 4 bases, J lost 3 bases, and 8 bases stayed unmatched. The CDR3 sequence is 16 residues long. The CDR3 loop is CASSAGLAGRGYEQYF. The CDR3 DNA sequence: TGTGCCAGCAGCGCGGGACTAGCGGGTAGAGGCTACGAGCAGTACTTC.

This clonotype was recorded once. This rearrangement joins TRBV9 to TRBJ2-2, with TRBD2 identical over 7 bases. This CDR3 region has 18 residues. Trimming cost V 2 bases and J 4 bases; bases outside gene matches: 14. Germline CDR1 SGDLS, CDR2 YYNGEE. This CDR3 reads CASSVGTTVPDSTGELFF. The CDR3 DNA is TGTGCCAGCAGCGTCGGGACTACCGTACCCGATTCCACCGGGGAGCTGTTTTTT.

In its sample, this clonotype was seen many times. The chain joins TRBV14 to TRBJ2-5; D possibly uses TRBD1 or TRBD2 (5 bases each). V was clipped by 0 bases and J by 7 bases, with 15 bases between them. Germline V CDR1 and CDR2: SGHDN, FVKESK. The CDR3 totals 15 residues. CDR3 in DNA: TGTGCCAGCAGCCAAGATACCGGGACCATGGTGACCCAGTACTTC. Its translation: CASSQDTGTMVTQYF.